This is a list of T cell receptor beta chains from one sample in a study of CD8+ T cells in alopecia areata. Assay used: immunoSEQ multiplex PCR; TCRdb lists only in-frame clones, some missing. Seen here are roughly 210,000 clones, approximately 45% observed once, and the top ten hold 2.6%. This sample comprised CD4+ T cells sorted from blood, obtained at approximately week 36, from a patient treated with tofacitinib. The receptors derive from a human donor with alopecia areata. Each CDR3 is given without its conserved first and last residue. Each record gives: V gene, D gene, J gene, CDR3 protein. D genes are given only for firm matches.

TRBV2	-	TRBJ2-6	ASSRDIGISGANVLT
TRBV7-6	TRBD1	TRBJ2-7	ASSLRQGAVNEQY
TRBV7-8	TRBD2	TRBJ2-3	ASSLVRREGRDTQY
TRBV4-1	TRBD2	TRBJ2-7	ASSQPGVAGSYEQY
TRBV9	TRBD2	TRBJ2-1	ASTPGGRVSYNEQF
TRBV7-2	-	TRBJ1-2	ASSHSRSSPYGYT
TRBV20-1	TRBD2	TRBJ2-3	SARDLGTSD
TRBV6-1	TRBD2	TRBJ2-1	ASSELAGAANEQF
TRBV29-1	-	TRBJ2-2	SAGVGNTGELF
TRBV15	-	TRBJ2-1	ATSSGGLTRNEQF
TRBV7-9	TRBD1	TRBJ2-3	ASSQPRQGAGDTQY
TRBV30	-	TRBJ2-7	AWSATETAYEQY
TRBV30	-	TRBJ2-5	AWSEETQY
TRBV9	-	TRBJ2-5	ASSVIGAAGHQETQY
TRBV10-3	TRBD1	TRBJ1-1	ATNQGDSPMNTEAF
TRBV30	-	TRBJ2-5	AWSVGEETQY
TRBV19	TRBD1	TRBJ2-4	ASRRQGMKNIQY